One and the same sample provided the 10 T cell receptor beta chains below, sequenced in a study of tumor and adjacent non-tumor tissue in lung cancer (dated by TCRdb to the late 2010s). RNA was isolated from bulk unsorted tissue, and RNA quality was assessed with a NanoDrop ND-1000 and an Agilent 2100. The library was produced with multiplex PCR. Sequencing instrument: Illumina HiSeq 2500. TCRbeta libraries were constructed through three rounds of nested PCR with primers (Table S4) according to protocols adapted from ARM-PCR. TCRdb took the public reads, trimmed them with fastp at Q25, ran MiXCR for clone calling and kept in-frame beta chains. Identical CDR3 proteins give one entry, which carries the most common genes and DNA. This sample gives over 100,000 distinct CDR3 sequences in total; 75% of them show up just once. The top ten clonotypes cover more than 35% of the sample. Sequencing input: lung tumor tissue. All receptors come from a woman aged 60-75 years with non-small cell lung cancer.

As for this clonotype: Given a much more abundant clone one base away, this may be a read error. This chain joins TRBV20-1 and TRBJ2-3, with TRBD2 identical over 8 bases. V lost 2 bases, J lost 2 bases, and 9 bases stayed unmatched. Per the germline V gene, CDR1 is DFQATT and CDR2 is SNEGSKA (reference sequence). This CDR3 is 16 amino acids long. The CDR3 is CSARNDGRANTDTQYF. In DNA, the CDR3 is TGCAGTGCTAGAAATGACGGGAGGGCGAACACAGATACGCAGTATTTT.

The chain employs TRBV11-1 and TRBJ2-7; D not certain. Trimming stripped 9 bases from V and 0 bases from J, with 12 bases between. The CDR3 runs 13 residues. Germline CDR1 is SGHAT and CDR2 is FQDESV (reference sequence). CDR3 region: CASIRADSYEQYF. CDR3 in DNA: TGTGCCAGTATCCGTGCGGACTCCTACGAGCAGTACTTC.

This clonotype was seen at least ten times. V and J are TRBV4-3 and TRBJ1-4; D is uncertain. The CDR3 consists of 15 residues. Trimming removed 4 bases at V and 5 bases at J, with 14 bases between. Germline CDR1 reads LGHNA; CDR2 reads YSLEER. DNA of the CDR3: TGCGCCAGCAGCCCGCGGCGGGCGGCAAATGAAAAACTGTTTTTT. It encodes CASSPRRAANEKLFF.

This chain connects TRBV20-1 to TRBJ2-3; the match to TRBD2 covers 7 bases. Per germline, CDR1 DFQATT and CDR2 SNEGSKA (reference sequence). The J segment lost 0 bases and the V segment lost 5 bases, leaving 26 bases of the junction unmatched. The length of the CDR3 is 21 residues. The CDR3 nucleotides read TGCAGTGCTTTTCCCGCTAGCGGCAGTCACCCCCGGTTCACTAGCACAGATACGCAGTATTTT. Translating it yields CSAFPASGSHPRFTSTDTQYF.

This clonotype was counted between two and nine times. The chain carries TRBV11-2 and TRBJ2-1; 7 positions match TRBD1. Germline CDR1 is SGHAT and CDR2 is FQNNGV. This CDR3 comprises 13 residues. J was trimmed by 9 bases and V by 5 bases; bases with no gene match: 7. The CDR3, as DNA: TGTGCCAGCAGCCCGGACAGGAGTCTTGAGCAGTTCTTC. Amino acids: CASSPDRSLEQFF.

This clonotype was seen at least ten times. The DNA of the CDR3 is TGCAGCGTTGAACAGGGGGTCGCTGAAGCTTTCTTT. It yields the protein CSVEQGVAEAFF. The gene calls are TRBV29-1 and TRBJ1-1; TRBD1 agrees at 7 bases. This CDR3 is 12 amino acids long. The V gene end was trimmed by 2 bases and the J gene end by 6 bases; junction bases not matched to a gene: 3. Germline lookup yields CDR1 SQVTM and CDR2 ANQGSEA.

This clonotype appeared many times. This chain links TRBV11-2 with TRBJ1-2; a possible D gene is TRBD1 (5 bases). The CDR3 is 13 residues long. Germline CDR1 is SGHAT and CDR2 is FQNNGV. Trimming stripped 0 bases from V and 6 bases from J, with 8 bases between. The DNA for the CDR3 is TGTGCCAGCAGCTTAGAGCCAGGGAATGGCTACACCTTC. Translating it yields CASSLEPGNGYTF.

The chain combines TRBV29-1 with TRBJ2-7; no clear D gene. The CDR3 has 13 residues. V gave up 3 bases and J gave up 1 base, with 10 bases separating them. Germline loops: CDR1 SQVTM, CDR2 ANQGSEA. DNA for the CDR3: TGCAGCGTTGATGATGACTGGTCCTACGAGCAGTACTTC. Translated, it gives CSVDDDWSYEQYF.

In regard to this clonotype: One junction end disagrees with the germline gene, perhaps due to a read error. The chain couples TRBV11-1 to TRBJ2-3; TRBD2 aligns across 8 bases. The CDR3 extends over 15 amino acids. Germline loops: CDR1 SGHAT, CDR2 FQDESV (reference sequence). The CDR3 nucleotides read TGTGCCAGCAGCTCGGCGGGGGGCCCCCCAGATACACAGTATTTT. This gives the protein CASSSAGGPPDTQYF.

This clonotype has just a few counts. This sequence joins TRBV28 and TRBJ1-2; 7 nucleotides line up with TRBD1. The CDR3 length is 13 residues. Germline V lookup: CDR1 MDHEN, CDR2 SYDVKM. The trim removed 5 bases at V and 1 base at J, leaving 1 base unmatched. CDR3 DNA: TGTGCCAGCAGTAGGGACAGTAACTATGGCTACACCTTC. Residues: CASSRDSNYGYTF.